This note documents a single T cell receptor (beta chain) sequence. This clone was recorded once. Its antigen specificity is not known. No much larger clonotype is one base removed from it; base qualities were not supplied. Spanning cysteine to phenylalanine, the CDR3 consists of 15 amino acids. Kept here is only the CDR3 DNA, which spans 45 bases and is read in frame from base 1. CDR1 and CDR2, per the germline V gene (reference sequence), are SEHNR and FQNEAQ. Unmatched junction bases come to 5, with V trimmed by 5 bases and J by 4 bases. This sample's treatment or condition label indicates: around 19 received Ad26.COV2.S at low or high dose, single or two shots; about five received placebo; per-sample allocation not given. Repertoires of vaccine and placebo recipients were sequenced from samples collected on day 63 after the first injection. In Cohort 1b, 25 adults aged 18-55 years were enrolled at a single site in Boston, USA, between 29 July and 7 August 2020. As a vaccine, Ad26.COV2.S was a replication-incompetent adenovirus type 26 vector that expressed a prefusion-stabilized SARS-CoV-2 spike protein derived from the original Wuhan strain.

This entry is derived from a study of Ad26.COV2.S vaccination and SARS-CoV-2 variants (dated by TCRdb to the early 2020s). For context, the study as a whole: Vaccine-arm donors were drawn from COV1001, a multicentre, randomized, double-blind, placebo-controlled phase I-IIa trial of Ad26.COV2.S in healthy adults. Investigators did not know the trial group allocation while performing experiments and assessing outcomes. TCRbeta repertoire sequencing was used to assess the specificity and breadth of SARS-CoV-2-reactive T cell receptors after Ad26.COV2.S vaccination. Trial participants were randomized into five groups of five, in which low-dose or high-dose Ad26.COV2.S was given once or twice, or placebo was given on both occasions. Ad26.COV2.S was administered intramuscularly at a dose of 5x10^10 or 1x10^11 viral particles, either as one shot or as two shots given 56 days apart. A total of 32 samples were included in the TCR-sequenced set, comprising roughly 19 Ad26.COV2.S vaccine recipients, 5 placebo recipients and 8 SARS-CoV-2 convalescent individuals.

TCRbeta CDR3 regions were sequenced with the immunoSEQ Assay. After extraction, genomic DNA underwent amplification by bias-controlled multiplex PCR, followed by high-throughput sequencing. Concerning the study's data processing: To quantify the absolute abundance of every unique TCRbeta CDR3 region, sequences were collapsed and filtered. T cell fraction was estimated by normalizing TCRbeta template counts to usable DNA, with usable DNA measured through amplification of reference genes found in all nucleated cells. Repertoire TCRs were annotated as SARS-CoV-2-specific by exact matching of V gene, CDR3 amino acid sequence and J gene to a known reactive TCR set. The reference SARS-CoV-2 TCR set was obtained from MIRA and was filtered for enrichment in COVID-19-positive ImmuneCODE repertoires, whereby public or cross-reactive TCRs were removed. Using the MIRA antigens, annotated TCRs were further analysed by specific ORF or by position within an ORF. Breadth was defined as the number of annotated unique rearrangements divided by the total number of unique productive rearrangements, and depth was defined as the summed frequency of the annotated unique rearrangements. TCR breadth was compared between groups using two-sided Wilcoxon rank-sum tests. What TCRdb holds here is the immuneACCESS table cut down to in-frame rearrangements. Part of the clones is not present; checked against another copy, under half of the missing clones reflect an unresolved V gene, and the others are unexplained. The V and J calls and the clone size are those of that table, but D and trimming were determined from the DNA. This sample lists more than 400,000 clones; around 93% were detected once. The ten largest make up 1.5% to 2% of the sample.

The research as a whole found: Comparable non-spike TCR breadth was observed between vaccine and placebo recipients, consistent with only spike being contained in the vaccine. Higher spike-specific TCR breadth was observed in Ad26.COV2.S recipients than in placebo recipients (P = 0.0014). Substantial breadth of spike-specific CD8+ and CD4+ T cell responses was reported after vaccination. Comparing responses between vaccine doses or regimens was not something the study was powered to do. It was noted by the authors that total T cell responses may have been underestimated by the TCR breadth and depth analyses.

The origin of this receptor is a person between 18 and 65 years old who received the Ad26.COV2.S COVID-19 vaccine or a placebo. Material: peripheral blood, obtained in a trial of Ad26.COV2.S vaccine versus placebo. The chain was built from TRBV7-9 and TRBJ2-1; a stretch of 10 junction bases matches TRBD1. The CDR3 region: CASSLGQGIYNEQFF. Here is the DNA: TGTGCCAGCAGCCTGGGACAGGGGATTTACAATGAGCAGTTCTTC. The CDR3, completed at both ends by the reference TRBV7-9 and TRBJ2-1 genes, gives the full variable domain DTGVSQNPRHKITKRGQNVTFRCDPISEHNRLYWYRQTLGQGPEFLTYFQNEAQLEKSRLLSDRFSAERPKGSFSTLEIQRTEQGDSAMYLCASSLGQGIYNEQFFGPGTRLTVL.